This entry concerns a single T cell receptor (beta chain). Its antigen is unknown. This entry belongs to a study of cytomegalovirus exposure and HLA in healthy donors. Overall study findings and caveats: TCR beta V- and J-gene trimming was later associated with a missense DCLRE1C variant. Prediction of most subjects' HLA-A and HLA-B alleles by TCR beta sequences was reportedly accurate. The authors listed 164 TCR beta chains as cytomegalovirus-associated. A later analysis, which compared TCR beta chains of equal frequency, found the HLA-associated ones more clonally expanded.

V lost 3 bases, J lost 7 bases, and 8 bases stayed unmatched. This CDR3 contains 16 residues. Per germline, CDR1 SGHRS and CDR2 YFSETQ. PCR involved 60 Vbeta and 13 Jbeta primers. TCRdb's copy holds only in-frame clones and misses some; the assay was immunoSEQ multiplex PCR. Its table records roughly 51,000 clones. This chain joins TRBV5-1 and TRBJ2-7; TRBD2 aligns across 15 bases. The source is a woman aged 50 to 65 in good health and CMV-seropositive. Sequencing was performed on PBMCs. CDR3 sequence: CASSYAGLAGGIEQYF. CDR3 in DNA: TGCGCCAGCAGCTACGCAGGACTAGCGGGAGGGATTGAGCAGTACTTC.